This paragraph reports one TCR beta chain. J gave up 4 bases and V 4 bases, and 5 bases lay outside the gene matches. The CDR3 is 16 residues long. Germline V gene data show CDR1 as SGHTA and CDR2 as FQGNSA. The data originate from a study of blood T cell repertoires in COVID-19. TCRdb's table, derived via immunoSEQ multiplex PCR, lists solely in-frame clones and lacks some. The sample shows about 250,000 clones, 86% of them seen only once. The specimen sequenced was peripheral blood. The receptor was derived from a woman aged 60-70 years who had recovered from COVID-19. The rearrangement joins TRBV7-2 to TRBJ2-2; 11 positions match TRBD2. The CDR3 DNA follows: TGTGCCAGCAGCTCACTAGCGGGGGCACCCACCGGGGAGCTGTTTTTT. Protein sequence: CASSSLAGAPTGELFF.